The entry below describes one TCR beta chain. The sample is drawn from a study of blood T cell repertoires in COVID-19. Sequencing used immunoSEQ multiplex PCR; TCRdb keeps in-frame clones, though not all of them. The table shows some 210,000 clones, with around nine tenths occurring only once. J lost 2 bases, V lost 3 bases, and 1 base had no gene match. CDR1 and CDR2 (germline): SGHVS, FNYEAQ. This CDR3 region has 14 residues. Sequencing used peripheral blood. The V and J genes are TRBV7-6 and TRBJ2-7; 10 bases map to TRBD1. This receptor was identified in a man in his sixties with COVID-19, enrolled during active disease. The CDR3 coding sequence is TGTGCCAGCAGCTTTGACAGGGGGCCCTACGAGCAGTACTTC. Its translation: CASSFDRGPYEQYF.